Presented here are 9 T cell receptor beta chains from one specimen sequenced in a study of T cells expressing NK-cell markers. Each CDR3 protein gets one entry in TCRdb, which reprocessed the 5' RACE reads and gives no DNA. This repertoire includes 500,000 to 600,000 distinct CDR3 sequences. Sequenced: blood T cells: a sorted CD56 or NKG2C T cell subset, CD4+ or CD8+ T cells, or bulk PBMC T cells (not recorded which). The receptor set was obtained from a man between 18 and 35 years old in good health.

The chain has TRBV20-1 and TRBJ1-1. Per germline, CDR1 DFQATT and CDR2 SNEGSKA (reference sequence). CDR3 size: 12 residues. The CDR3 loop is CSASGIPTEAFF.

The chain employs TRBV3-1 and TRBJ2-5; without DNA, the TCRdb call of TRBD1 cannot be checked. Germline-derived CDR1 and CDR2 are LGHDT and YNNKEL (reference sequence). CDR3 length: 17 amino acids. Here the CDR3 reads CASSLGIKGPSGQTQYF.

The CDR3 protein is CATSRGQGLYEQYF. The chain joins TRBV15 to TRBJ2-7; absent DNA, TCRdb's TRBD1 call cannot be checked. This CDR3 spans 14 amino acids. Germline V CDR1 and CDR2: LNHNV, YYDKDF (reference sequence).

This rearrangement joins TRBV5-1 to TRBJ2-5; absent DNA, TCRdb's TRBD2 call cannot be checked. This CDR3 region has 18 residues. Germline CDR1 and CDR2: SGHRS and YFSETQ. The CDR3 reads CASSLDSAGGPGGETQYF.

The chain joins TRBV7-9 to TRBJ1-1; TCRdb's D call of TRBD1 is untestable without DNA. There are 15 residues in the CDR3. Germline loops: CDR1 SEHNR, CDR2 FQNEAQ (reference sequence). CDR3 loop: CASSSTGVGNTEAFF.

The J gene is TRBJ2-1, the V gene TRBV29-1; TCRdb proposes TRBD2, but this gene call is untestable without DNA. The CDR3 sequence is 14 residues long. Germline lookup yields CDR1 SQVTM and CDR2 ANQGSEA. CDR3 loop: CSARLAGRHNEQFF.

Here the CDR3 reads CASSPTRITGNTIYF. The chain has TRBV12-3 or TRBV12-4 and TRBJ1-3. There are 15 residues in the CDR3.

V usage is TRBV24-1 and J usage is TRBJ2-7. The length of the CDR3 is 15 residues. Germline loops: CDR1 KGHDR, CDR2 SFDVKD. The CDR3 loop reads CATSDLYNGAYEQYF.

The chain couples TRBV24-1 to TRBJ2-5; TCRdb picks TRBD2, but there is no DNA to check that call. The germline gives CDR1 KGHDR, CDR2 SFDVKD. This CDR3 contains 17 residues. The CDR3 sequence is CATSDSGLAGVTETQYF.